A selection of T cell receptor beta chains follows, all from one sample in a study of T cells expressing NK-cell markers. TCRdb re-called the 5' RACE reads, yielding one record per CDR3 amino acid sequence without DNA. This repertoire includes about 150,000 distinct CDR3 sequences. The sequencing input was blood T cells: a sorted CD56 or NKG2C T cell subset, CD4+ or CD8+ T cells, or bulk PBMC T cells (not recorded which). All receptors derive from a woman aged 45 to 65 in good health. CDR3s include the opening cysteine and the closing phenylalanine or tryptophan.

CDR3: CASSLNGGEFVEEQYF; length: 16; J: TRBJ2-7; V: TRBV7-3
CDR3: CASSHPWGDEQFF; length: 13; J: TRBJ2-1; V: TRBV14
CDR3: CASSLEETGANVLTF; length: 15; J: TRBJ2-6; V: TRBV5-1
CDR3: CASRNTGNSYNEQFF; length: 15; J: TRBJ2-1; V: TRBV6-5
CDR3: CSARDFRRGPDEKLFF; length: 16; J: TRBJ1-4; V: TRBV20-1
CDR3: CASRPNQGNTEAFF; length: 14; J: TRBJ1-1; V: TRBV6-5
CDR3: CSVDGDGGQKGSYQETQYF; length: 19; J: TRBJ2-5; V: TRBV29-1
CDR3: CASSGGDLIYEQYF; length: 14; J: TRBJ2-7; V: TRBV7-8
CDR3: CASSPGTGVVTDTQYF; length: 16; J: TRBJ2-3; V: TRBV11-2
CDR3: CASSPRDTSYEQYF; length: 14; J: TRBJ2-7; V: TRBV28
CDR3: CASRARGNTEAFF; length: 13; J: TRBJ1-1; V: TRBV4-1
CDR3: CASRGDRDPSGYGYTF; length: 16; J: TRBJ1-2; V: TRBV25-1
CDR3: CASSLGLAHEQFF; length: 13; J: TRBJ2-1; V: TRBV5-1
CDR3: CASRVWAGELFF; length: 12; J: TRBJ2-2; V: TRBV12-3/TRBV12-4
CDR3: CASSLFGQLNVLTF; length: 14; J: TRBJ2-6; V: TRBV27
CDR3: CASSLLGGRGPIIRYEQYF; length: 19; J: TRBJ2-7; V: TRBV4-1
CDR3: CASSRGGDNQPQHF; length: 14; J: TRBJ1-5; V: TRBV7-9
CDR3: CSATQQWREPQPDTQYF; length: 17; J: TRBJ2-3; V: TRBV20-1
CDR3: CATSGAGGLNNEQFF; length: 15; J: TRBJ2-1; V: TRBV24-1
CDR3: CASSLDRAVGGANVLTF; length: 17; J: TRBJ2-6; V: TRBV5-1
CDR3: CASSLIPDYEQYF; length: 13; J: TRBJ2-7; V: TRBV5-1
CDR3: CASSYSDSENQPQHF; length: 15; J: TRBJ1-5; V: TRBV6-5
CDR3: CASSPPETWGNEQFF; length: 15; J: TRBJ2-1; V: TRBV3-1
CDR3: CATSLKRLAELTDTQYF; length: 17; J: TRBJ2-3; V: TRBV24-1
CDR3: CASTQGAVPDITTPRTDTQYF; length: 21; J: TRBJ2-3; V: TRBV7-8
CDR3: CASSLLAYNEQFF; length: 13; J: TRBJ2-1; V: TRBV28
CDR3: CSALTSGRAYGELFF; length: 15; J: TRBJ2-2; V: TRBV20-1
CDR3: CASSFMAVQFF; length: 11; J: TRBJ2-1; V: TRBV27
CDR3: CASSRSPGLAGVQETQYF; length: 18; J: TRBJ2-5; V: TRBV12-3/TRBV12-4
CDR3: CASSFGAEGGEQYF; length: 14; J: TRBJ2-7; V: TRBV7-6
CDR3: CAISETSLAKNIQYF; length: 15; J: TRBJ2-4; V: TRBV10-3
CDR3: CASSQTGDGYTF; length: 12; J: TRBJ1-2; V: TRBV4-1
CDR3: CSGLAVPDTQYF; length: 12; J: TRBJ2-3; V: TRBV29-1
CDR3: CATLGQGLQETQYF; length: 14; J: TRBJ2-5; V: TRBV6-5
CDR3: CASSPYRTDTQYF; length: 13; J: TRBJ2-3; V: TRBV12-3/TRBV12-4
CDR3: CASSQVEGGIYNEQFF; length: 16; J: TRBJ2-1; V: TRBV14
CDR3: CASSYSGGRGLLAKNIQYF; length: 19; J: TRBJ2-4; V: TRBV6-6
CDR3: CASSGGLAGGNEQFF; length: 15; J: TRBJ2-1; V: TRBV7-6
CDR3: CASSLGQASTDTQYF; length: 15; J: TRBJ2-3; V: TRBV27
CDR3: CSVEDQGTGDLEQYF; length: 15; J: TRBJ2-7; V: TRBV29-1
CDR3: CATSDPNKGGLNTEAFF; length: 17; J: TRBJ1-1; V: TRBV24-1
CDR3: CASSHLLAGGGELFF; length: 15; J: TRBJ2-2; V: TRBV4-1
CDR3: CASSELATRAGELFF; length: 15; J: TRBJ2-2; V: TRBV2
CDR3: CASRIGLGEGPQETQYF; length: 17; J: TRBJ2-5; V: TRBV27
CDR3: CASSYDSMTGDEQFF; length: 15; J: TRBJ2-1; V: TRBV28
CDR3: CASSLRGFNTEAFF; length: 14; J: TRBJ1-1; V: TRBV12-3/TRBV12-4
CDR3: CASSHRQVPGYTF; length: 13; J: TRBJ1-2; V: TRBV14
CDR3: CASSPGLAGGPSTDTQYF; length: 18; J: TRBJ2-3; V: TRBV4-2
CDR3: CASSLGTSGDFNTQYF; length: 16; J: TRBJ2-3; V: TRBV7-8
CDR3: CASSLGTSVEQFF; length: 13; J: TRBJ2-1; V: TRBV19
CDR3: CASSLSLTTGNTIYF; length: 15; J: TRBJ1-3; V: TRBV27
CDR3: CASSSPVAGRAYLGEQYF; length: 18; J: TRBJ2-7; V: TRBV7-9
CDR3: CASSPSGGTFEKLFF; length: 15; J: TRBJ1-4; V: TRBV12-3/TRBV12-4
CDR3: CSARDLTEENYNEQFF; length: 16; J: TRBJ2-1; V: TRBV20-1
CDR3: CASSDEGLNTEAFF; length: 14; J: TRBJ1-1; V: TRBV10-1
CDR3: CASSRLRVRNTEAFF; length: 15; J: TRBJ1-1; V: TRBV11-1
CDR3: CASSLEWSAGETQYF; length: 15; J: TRBJ2-5; V: TRBV7-9
CDR3: CASSAAGSSYEQYF; length: 14; J: TRBJ2-7; V: TRBV7-6
CDR3: CASSLAPNRASTGELFF; length: 17; J: TRBJ2-2; V: TRBV11-2